The 26 T cell receptor beta chains below were found in one sample sequenced in a study of cytomegalovirus exposure and HLA in healthy donors. PCR amplification relied on 60 Vbeta primers (plus 13 Jbeta primers). Produced via immunoSEQ multiplex PCR; TCRdb's table is partial and in-frame only. The top ten hold roughly 7.7% of the sample, which has 150,000 to 200,000 clones, about an eighth seen once. Sequenced material: PBMCs. The receptors here all came from a man in his fifties or sixties in good health and CMV-seropositive.

There are a few counts of this clone. The J gene is TRBJ2-2, the V gene TRBV7-3; TRBD1 matches at 7 bases. The germline gives CDR1 SGHTA, CDR2 FQGTGA. The CDR3 has 20 amino acids. The trim removed 5 bases at V and 1 base at J, leaving 19 bases unmatched. The CDR3 nucleotides read TGTGCCAGCAGCCCCCGTTCCCGGACAGGCACTAAAATGAACACCGGGGAGCTGTTTTTT. It encodes CASSPRSRTGTKMNTGELFF.

The rearrangement links TRBV29-1 to TRBJ2-3; possibly TRBD1 for D (5 bases). V shed 3 bases and J shed 3 bases, with 10 bases lying between them. This CDR3 is 13 amino acids long. Germline loops: CDR1 SQVTM, CDR2 ANQGSEA. This CDR3 reads CSVESQGTDTQYF. In DNA form, the CDR3 reads TGCAGCGTTGAGTCCCAGGGAACAGATACGCAGTATTTT.

With regard to this clone: The sample has other DNA sequences that encode this CDR3 too. V and J are TRBV7-9 and TRBJ1-2, with 8 bases matching TRBD1. Germline V lookup: CDR1 SEHNR, CDR2 FQNEAQ (reference sequence). This CDR3 has 14 residues. Trimming at V came to 4 bases and at J to 4 bases, leaving 5 bases not matched to a gene. This CDR3 is CASSSGQGSYGYTF. The DNA for the CDR3 is TGTGCCAGCAGCTCAGGACAGGGTAGCTATGGCTACACCTTC.

Only a few counts were recorded for this clone. This chain connects TRBV28 to TRBJ1-4; D remains ambiguous. This CDR3 has 13 amino acids. Germline V gene lookup returns CDR1 MDHEN and CDR2 SYDVKM. Deletions cut 4 bases from V and 5 bases from J, with 8 bases between. CDR3 in amino acids: CASSSGFNEKLFF. CDR3 bases: TGTGCCAGCAGTTCAGGCTTCAATGAAAAACTGTTTTTT.

This clone has a handful of counts. The CDR3 here is CASSEGEGFSNQPQHF. CDR3 bases: TGTGCCAGCAGTGAAGGGGAGGGGTTTAGCAATCAGCCCCAGCATTTT. The chain recombines TRBV6-1 with TRBJ1-5; D possibly corresponds to TRBD1 (5 bases). V was shortened by 1 base and J by 0 bases, with 10 bases between the two germline ends. Germline CDR1 is MNHNS and CDR2 is SASEGT. There are 16 residues in the CDR3.

This rearrangement joins TRBV6-6 to TRBJ2-7; 8 bases match TRBD2. This CDR3 is 14 amino acids long. With 10 bases clipped from V and 4 bases from J, the junction kept 12 bases outside the gene matches. Germline assignment: CDR1 MNHNY and CDR2 SVGAGI (reference sequence). Here the CDR3 reads CATYNRAGGYEQYF. The CDR3 nucleotides are TGTGCCACCTACAACCGCGCGGGGGGATACGAGCAGTACTTC.

The genes are TRBV5-6 and TRBJ1-2; no reliable D call. CDR1 and CDR2 (germline): SGHDT, YYEEEE. The CDR3 is 14 amino acids. V gave up 0 bases and J gave up 4 bases, with 10 bases separating them. The CDR3 region has the DNA TGTGCCAGCAGCTTGGCTGGCCCTTCCTATGGCTACACCTTC. Protein: CASSLAGPSYGYTF.

This clone appeared a few times. This chain links TRBV7-9 with TRBJ2-1; D may be TRBD2 (6 bases). CDR1 and CDR2 from the germline V gene are SEHNR and FQNEAQ (reference sequence). The CDR3 sequence is 16 residues long. V was cut by 4 bases and J by 1 base, with 14 bases left in between. CDR3 region: CASSSLLAESYNEQFF. CDR3 DNA sequence: TGTGCCAGCAGCTCTCTACTAGCAGAGTCCTACAATGAGCAGTTCTTC.

The genes are TRBV7-2 and TRBJ1-4, with D maybe TRBD1 (5 bases). Germline values: CDR1 SGHTA, CDR2 FQGNSA. There are 15 residues in the CDR3. V lost 1 base to trimming and J lost 5 bases, with 11 bases between them. CDR3 protein: CASSLGGGGNEKLFF. The CDR3 DNA is TGTGCCAGCAGCTTAGGTGGCGGGGGAAATGAAAAACTGTTTTTT.

This chain joins TRBV4-3 and TRBJ1-1, with D perhaps TRBD1 (5 bases). Germline V lookup: CDR1 LGHNA, CDR2 YSLEER. Trimming took 1 base from V and 6 from J, leaving 9 bases between them. The CDR3 loop spans 13 amino acids. Here the CDR3 DNA reads TGCGCCAGCAGCCAAGCGGGGGTTTCTGAAGCTTTCTTT. The encoded protein is CASSQAGVSEAFF.

The V and J genes are TRBV5-6 and TRBJ2-5; a weak D match, TRBD2 (5 bases). Germline CDR1 SGHDT, CDR2 YYEEEE. The CDR3 covers 12 residues. V shed 7 bases and J shed 3 bases, with 10 bases lying between them. The CDR3 sequence is CASRWGEETQYF. The CDR3 region has the DNA TGTGCCAGCCGATGGGGAGAAGAGACCCAGTACTTC.

This clone has only a few counts. V gene TRBV18 combines with J gene TRBJ2-5, with 9 bases matching TRBD2. This CDR3 is 16 amino acids long. With 1 base clipped from V and 4 bases from J, the junction kept 7 bases outside the gene matches. Germline V gene sequence: CDR1 KGHSH, CDR2 LQKENI. Here the CDR3 reads CASSPQSAGGRETQYF. Written as DNA, the CDR3 is TGTGCCAGCTCACCACAATCGGCGGGGGGGCGAGAGACCCAGTACTTC.

The chain couples TRBV9 to TRBJ1-5; the D gene is possibly TRBD1 (5 bases). The CDR3 runs to 15 residues. Germline CDR1 is SGDLS and CDR2 is YYNGEE. V was trimmed by 0 bases and J by 7 bases, leaving 14 bases between them. This CDR3 reads CASSVDWQGIQPQHF. The CDR3 nucleotides are TGTGCCAGCAGCGTAGACTGGCAGGGTATACAGCCCCAGCATTTT. Drawing the rest from reference TRBV9 and TRBJ1-5, the complete variable domain is DSGVTQTPKHLITATGQRVTLRCSPRSGDLSVYWYQQSLDQGLQFLIQYYNGEERAKGNILERFSAQQFPDLHSELNLSSLELGDSALYFCASSVDWQGIQPQHFGDGTRLSIL.

This clone was counted a few times. The chain combines TRBV7-2 with TRBJ2-5, with TRBD2 identical over 7 bases. Germline V gene lookup returns CDR1 SGHTA and CDR2 FQGNSA. The CDR3 is 13 amino acids. V dropped 5 bases and J dropped 5; count of bases not matched to a gene: 5. CDR3 sequence: CASSPREGETQYF. CDR3 nucleotide sequence: TGTGCCAGCAGCCCTAGGGAGGGGGAGACCCAGTACTTC.

V is TRBV5-1 and J is TRBJ2-7, with 8 bases that match TRBD1. Unmatched junction bases numbered 9, after V lost 4 bases and J lost 3 bases. The germline V gene has CDR1 SGHRS and CDR2 YFSETQ. The CDR3 spans 15 residues. DNA of the CDR3: TGCGCCAGCAGCGCCTGGACAGGGCCCAACTACGAGCAGTACGTC. Encoded protein: CASSAWTGPNYEQYV.

This clone was detected a few times. The V and J genes are TRBV29-1 and TRBJ1-1; 10 bases line up with TRBD1. The CDR3 loop spans 13 amino acids. Germline trimming cut 7 bases from V and 4 bases from J; bases unmatched to any gene: 6. Germline CDR1 SQVTM, CDR2 ANQGSEA. The CDR3 nucleotides are TGCAGCGCTGGGGACAGGGGTTTCACTGAAGCTTTCTTT. Its protein is CSAGDRGFTEAFF.

The table lists this clone with a few counts. The rearrangement uses TRBV5-1 and TRBJ2-2; 9 bases are shared with TRBD2. V shed 4 bases and J 0 bases; nucleotides not matched to a gene: 7. Germline loops: CDR1 SGHRS, CDR2 YFSETQ. The CDR3 has 17 amino acids. This chain's CDR3 is CASSTGLAPTNTGELFF. DNA for the CDR3: TGCGCCAGCAGCACGGGACTAGCCCCTACGAACACCGGGGAGCTGTTTTTT.

This clone came up a few times. A junction end diverges from the germline sequence, so it may reflect a read error. V usage is TRBV7-7 and J usage is TRBJ2-7, with D possibly matching TRBD1 (6 bases). CDR1 is SSHAT and CDR2 is FNYEAQ in the germline V gene (reference sequence). This CDR3 has 13 amino acids. CDR3 DNA sequence: TGTGCTAGCAGCCCGGGACACGCCCAAGAGCAGTACTTC. It codes for CASSPGHAQEQYF.

This clone has only a few counts. The conserved closing phenylalanine or tryptophan is absent in this CDR3, likely reflecting a read error. The rearrangement links TRBV11-1 to TRBJ1-1; 7 nucleotides line up with TRBD1. V was pared by 1 base and J by 7 bases, with 6 bases of the junction left unmatched. The CDR3 spans 14 residues. Germline CDR1 and CDR2: SGHAT and FQDESV (reference sequence). In DNA, the CDR3 is TGTGCCAGCAGCTTAGAGGGGACAGCATTTGAAGCTTTCTTG. Translation gives CASSLEGTAFEAFL.

This clone was seen a handful of times. The rearrangement links TRBV2 to TRBJ2-7; D unresolved. Between the trimmed V and J ends, which lost 6 bases and 4 bases, there was a span of 7 bases. Germline lookup yields CDR1 SNHLY and CDR2 FYNNEI. The CDR3 sequence is 11 residues long. CDR3 loop: CASSPLYEQYF. The CDR3 DNA follows: TGTGCCAGCAGCCCCCTGTACGAGCAGTACTTC. The full variable domain, completed using reference TRBV2 and TRBJ2-7, is EPEVTQTPSHQVTQMGQEVILRCVPISNHLYFYWYRQILGQKVEFLVSFYNNEISEKSEIFDDQFSVERPDGSNFTLKIRSTKLEDSAMYFCASSPLYEQYFGPGTRLTVT.

The chain carries TRBV4-3 and TRBJ1-3; the match to TRBD1 covers 7 bases. V dropped 1 base and J dropped 4; count of bases not matched to a gene: 7. The CDR3 sequence is 16 residues long. In germline, CDR1 is LGHNA, CDR2 YSLEER. DNA for the CDR3: TGCGCCAGCAGCCAAGCTAGCCCGGGACAGGGAAACACCATATATTTT. The encoded protein is CASSQASPGQGNTIYF.

There are a few counts of this clone. This sequence joins TRBV5-1 and TRBJ2-2; perhaps TRBD1 as D (6 bases). The V and J ends lost 4 bases and 0 bases respectively, with 10 bases between them. The CDR3 contains 15 residues. Per germline, CDR1 SGHRS and CDR2 YFSETQ. CDR3 loop: CASSPRGANTGELFF. As DNA, the CDR3 is TGCGCCAGCAGCCCCAGGGGTGCGAACACCGGGGAGCTGTTTTTT.

This chain connects TRBV6-5 to TRBJ1-1; the D is unclear. CDR1 and CDR2 (germline): MNHEY, SVGAGI. V shed 7 bases and J shed 6 bases, with 12 bases lying between them. The CDR3 is 12 residues long. DNA of the CDR3: TGTGCCAGCAACCCCAACGGGGCTGAAGCTTTCTTT. Protein product: CASNPNGAEAFF.

The chain links TRBV5-1 to TRBJ2-5; the match to TRBD1 covers 10 bases. The germline V gene encodes CDR1 SGHRS and CDR2 YFSETQ. With V trimmed by 4 bases and J by 5 bases, 5 bases remained unmatched. The CDR3 consists of 14 residues. The CDR3 is CASSLGTGDETQYF. CDR3 DNA sequence: TGCGCCAGCAGCCTCGGGACAGGGGATGAGACCCAGTACTTC.

The J gene is TRBJ1-1, the V gene TRBV27; TRBD1 agrees at 7 bases. This CDR3 has 16 residues. The ends lost 4 bases at V and 0 bases at J; junction bases unmatched: 8. Germline lookup yields CDR1 MNHEY and CDR2 SMNVEV (reference sequence). CDR3 protein: CASSSGQRMLNTEAFF. CDR3 DNA sequence: TGTGCCAGCAGTTCGGGACAGAGGATGTTGAACACTGAAGCTTTCTTT.

The chain joins TRBV5-6 to TRBJ1-1; a weak D match, TRBD1 (5 bases). Per germline, CDR1 SGHDT and CDR2 YYEEEE. The V and J ends lost 3 bases and 5 bases respectively, with 17 bases between them. The CDR3 is 15 amino acids. Written as DNA, the CDR3 is TGTGCCAGCAGCTCACCGGGACGGGGGTGGACTGAAGCTTTCTTT. It yields the protein CASSSPGRGWTEAFF.